This passage covers 17 T cell receptor beta chains from one sample sequenced in a study of shared clonotypes between healthy human individuals. Measured with immunoSEQ multiplex PCR; TCRdb has only the in-frame clones, and not every one. The top ten clones hold under 0.45% of a sample with millions of clones, approximately 95% of them seen once. Sequenced sample: naive CD4+ T cells from PBMCs. Subset here: CD45RA+ positively selected. These receptors were taken from a young man in good health. Some clones in this sample may be carry-over from other donors' samples.

The genes are TRBV5-1 and TRBJ2-3; D possibly corresponds to TRBD2 (5 bases). This CDR3 comprises 15 residues. V was cut by 4 bases and J by 1 base, with 13 bases left in between. The V gene's germline CDR1 is SGHRS and CDR2 YFSETQ. The CDR3 DNA reads as TGCGCCAGCAGCCGAAGCGGAGACCGCACAGATACGCAGTATTTT. This sequence encodes CASSRSGDRTDTQYF.

The gene calls are TRBV28 and TRBJ1-2; D ambiguous. Trimming pared 5 bases from V and 4 bases from J, leaving 14 bases between. CDR1 is MDHEN and CDR2 is SYDVKM in the germline V gene. The CDR3 is 14 residues long. The CDR3 DNA reads as TGTGCCAGCAGTCCCGGACGGAGTCTCTATGGCTACACCTTC. It codes for CASSPGRSLYGYTF.

This chain connects TRBV4-2 to TRBJ2-3; D gene unclear. This CDR3 contains 12 residues. V lost 4 bases and J lost 4, with 6 bases in between. Per the germline V gene, CDR1 is LGHNA and CDR2 is YNFKEQ. In nucleotides, the CDR3 is TGTGCCAGCAGCCCCGTAGCAGATACGCAGTATTTT. Amino acids: CASSPVADTQYF.

The chain couples TRBV13 to TRBJ2-7; no clear D gene. This CDR3 spans 14 amino acids. The ends were cut back, 3 bases at V and 5 bases at J, with 14 bases in the middle. Germline V gene lookup returns CDR1 PRHDT and CDR2 FYEKMQ (reference sequence). The CDR3 DNA reads as TGTGCCAGCAGCTTGGGTCGCCCATTTCACGAGCAGTACTTC. As protein: CASSLGRPFHEQYF.

The chain combines TRBV6-5 with TRBJ2-7; D possibly corresponds to TRBD2 (5 bases). V was shortened by 6 bases and J by 6 bases, with 15 bases between the two germline ends. Germline CDR1 and CDR2: MNHEY and SVGAGI. The CDR3 is 13 amino acids. In nucleotides, the CDR3 is TGTGCCAGCAGAGCGCGGGCGCCCTCCGAGCAGTACTTC. Protein product: CASRARAPSEQYF.

The chain combines TRBV2 with TRBJ2-5; 11 bases fit TRBD2. In germline, CDR1 is SNHLY, CDR2 FYNNEI. The length of the CDR3 is 15 residues. With 2 bases clipped from V and 4 bases from J, the junction kept 3 bases outside the gene matches. This CDR3 is CASSELAGGRETQYF. DNA of the CDR3: TGTGCCAGCAGTGAACTAGCGGGAGGTCGAGAGACCCAGTACTTC.

The CDR3 coding sequence is TGTGCCAGCAGCTCCACAGGGGATTATCAGCCCCAGCATTTT. Its protein is CASSSTGDYQPQHF. V is TRBV7-9 and J is TRBJ1-5, with 7 bases aligning to TRBD1. There are 14 residues in the CDR3. Trimming removed 4 bases from V and 5 bases from J; junction bases left unmatched: 5. Germline-derived CDR1 and CDR2 are SEHNR and FQNEAQ (reference sequence).

The chain has TRBV27 and TRBJ1-5, with D possibly being TRBD1 (5 bases). This CDR3 is 16 amino acids long. Germline V gives CDR1 MNHEY, CDR2 SMNVEV (reference sequence). V lost 5 bases and J lost 1, with 15 bases in between. CDR3 in amino acids: CASSSAGYWSNQPQHF. CDR3 DNA sequence: TGTGCCAGCAGTAGCGCAGGGTATTGGAGCAATCAGCCCCAGCATTTT.

CDR3 in amino acids: CASSPLASGSREQYF. DNA of the CDR3: TGTGCCAGCTCACCACTGGCTAGCGGGAGTCGCGAGCAGTACTTC. The chain recombines TRBV18 with TRBJ2-7; 10 bases map to TRBD2. V shed 1 base and J 6 bases; nucleotides not matched to a gene: 6. The CDR3 sequence is 15 residues long. CDR1 KGHSH and CDR2 LQKENI come from the germline V gene.

The chain recombines TRBV14 with TRBJ2-1; D unclear. Germline CDR1 is SGHDN and CDR2 is FVKESK. V lost 0 bases to trimming and J lost 4 bases, with 7 bases between them. The CDR3 length is 14 residues. The CDR3 reads CASSQEIRYNEQFF. In DNA form, the CDR3 reads TGTGCCAGCAGCCAAGAGATTAGGTACAATGAGCAGTTCTTC. The full variable domain, its missing parts supplied by reference TRBV14 and TRBJ2-1, is EAGVTQFPSHSVIEKGQTVTLRCDPISGHDNLYWYRRVMGKEIKFLLHFVKESKQDESGMPNNRFLAERTGGTYSTLKVQPAELEDSGVYFCASSQEIRYNEQFFGPGTRLTVL.

The CDR3 sequence: CASLVYPGTPDSNQPQHF. CDR3 nucleotides: TGTGCCAGCCTAGTTTACCCCGGGACACCGGATAGCAATCAGCCCCAGCATTTT. The gene calls are TRBV28 and TRBJ1-5, with D tentatively TRBD1 (6 bases). V was trimmed by 8 bases and J by 0 bases, leaving 23 bases between them. The CDR3 consists of 18 residues. Germline V gives CDR1 MDHEN, CDR2 SYDVKM. The entire variable domain, with the rest obtained from reference TRBV28 and TRBJ1-5, is as follows: DVKVTQSSRYLVKRTGEKVFLECVQDMDHENMFWYRQDPGLGLRLIYFSYDVKMKEKGDIPEGYSVSREKKERFSLILESASTNQTSMYLCASLVYPGTPDSNQPQHFGDGTRLSIL.

The rearrangement joins TRBV19 to TRBJ1-4, with D tentatively TRBD1 (6 bases). The CDR3 has 18 residues. Trimming left V 4 bases short and J 0 bases short, with 18 bases between. Germline-derived CDR1 and CDR2 are LNHDA and SQIVND (reference sequence). The CDR3 loop reads CASSRTRGNLATNEKLFF. CDR3 DNA sequence: TGTGCCAGTAGTAGGACCAGGGGTAACTTGGCAACTAATGAAAAACTGTTTTTT.

This clone was recorded a few times. The V and J genes are TRBV7-8 and TRBJ1-1; D is uncertain. This CDR3 spans 13 amino acids. CDR1 is SGHVS and CDR2 is FQNEAQ in the germline V gene. V was clipped by 4 bases and J by 1 base, with 7 bases between them. The CDR3 DNA follows: TGTGCCAGCAGCTATAACACGAACACTGAAGCTTTCTTT. Translating it yields CASSYNTNTEAFF.

There are a few counts of this clone. The chain combines TRBV19 with TRBJ2-7; D call uncertain. V lost 5 bases, J lost 6 bases, and 8 bases lay in between. Germline lookup yields CDR1 LNHDA and CDR2 SQIVND (reference sequence). The CDR3 totals 11 residues. Written as DNA, the CDR3 is TGTGCCAGTAGTTACTCTGGCGAGCAGTACTTC. Its translation is CASSYSGEQYF.

About this clone itself: The same CDR3 also results from other DNA sequences found in this sample. The chain recombines TRBV5-1 with TRBJ2-3; 8 bases are a match to TRBD2. The V gene end was trimmed by 3 bases and the J gene end by 0 bases; junction bases not matched to a gene: 6. CDR3 length equals 16 residues. Germline CDR1 and CDR2: SGHRS and YFSETQ. The CDR3 reads CASSSGLAASTDTQYF. The CDR3 region has the DNA TGCGCCAGCAGCTCCGGACTAGCAGCTAGCACAGATACGCAGTATTTT.

The rearrangement links TRBV7-9 to TRBJ2-1, with D hard to call. Germline CDR1 and CDR2: SEHNR and FQNEAQ (reference sequence). CDR3 size: 15 residues. Trimming left V 1 base short and J 0 bases short, with 7 bases between. The DNA of the CDR3 is TGTGCCAGCAGCTTAGTTCTGCCCTCCTACAATGAGCAGTTCTTC. Translating gives CASSLVLPSYNEQFF.

The rearrangement links TRBV5-1 to TRBJ2-7; D is perhaps TRBD2 (5 bases). Germline-derived CDR1 and CDR2 are SGHRS and YFSETQ. CDR3 length: 15 residues. V shed 2 bases and J shed 0 bases, with 12 bases lying between them. CDR3 coding DNA: TGCGCCAGCAGCTTTTTGAGCGGTATCTCCTACGAGCAGTACTTC. Translating gives CASSFLSGISYEQYF.